This T cell receptor beta chain was sequenced during a study of spatial heterogeneity in lung cancer. Study summary: Detected beta-chain sequences consistently exceeded alpha-chain sequences.

The CDR3 is 13 residues long. V shed 0 bases, J shed 7 bases, and the junction held 2 bases outside the gene matches. Germline V gives CDR1 DFQATT, CDR2 SNEGSKA (reference sequence). In the library, each TCR cDNA molecule bore its own unique molecular identifier. One entry per CDR3 protein, called by TCRdb with MiXCR from the 5' RACE reads. The repertoire has a few thousand distinct CDR3 sequences, roughly 7% of them found once; the top ten carry 16%. Only a few counts were recorded for this clonotype. Time point: sample taken at primary tumor resection. 55 to 80 TRACERx patients with early, untreated non-small cell lung cancer donated samples. Unsorted tumor, nontumor lung tissue or cryopreserved PBMC supplied the whole RNA.

The TCR comes from a male donor with early-stage non-small cell lung cancer. V usage is TRBV20-1 and J usage is TRBJ1-1, with 10 positions matching TRBD1. The source material was normal lung tissue next to the tumor, sampled at surgery. The CDR3 bases are TGCAGTGCTAGAGACGGACAGGGGGTTGAAGCTTTCTTT. Its protein is CSARDGQGVEAFF.